This T cell receptor (beta chain) was sequenced during a study of shared clonotypes between healthy human individuals. Regarding the study as a whole: Between a handful of donors, naive CD4 clonotypes were shared at a level of about 5%.

As regards this clone: What it binds is unknown.

The repertoire was sequenced with immunoSEQ multiplex PCR; TCRdb's copy has only in-frame clones and lacks some. The table lists about 2.4 million clones, 93% of them singletons, with around 0.37% in the top ten. Looked up from germline, CDR1 is SGDLS and CDR2 is YYNGEE. CDR3 length equals 18 residues. The V end lost 0 bases, the J end lost 7 bases, and 22 bases lay between the germline ends. The J gene is TRBJ1-4, the V gene TRBV9; D may be TRBD1 (6 bases). The clonotype was recovered from a man between 18 and 29 years old in good health. Some clones in this sample may be carry-over from other donors' samples. Sequencing was performed on naive CD4+ T cells from PBMCs. Subset of the sample: CD45RA+ positively selected. CDR3 in DNA: TGTGCCAGCAGCGTAGGTAGGGGGAGCCGGGACATCCTTGAAAAACTGTTTTTT. This sequence encodes CASSVGRGSRDILEKLFF. The full variable domain, in which reference TRBV9 and TRBJ1-4 provide the parts outside the CDR3, is DSGVTQTPKHLITATGQRVTLRCSPRSGDLSVYWYQQSLDQGLQFLIQYYNGEERAKGNILERFSAQQFPDLHSELNLSSLELGDSALYFCASSVGRGSRDILEKLFFGSGTQLSVL.